Given below is one TCR beta chain in context. The target antigen is unknown. Incorporated into the TCR beta cDNA libraries were unique molecular identifiers, which served to reduce PCR and sequencing biases. MiXCR was run by TCRdb on the PCR reads, yielding one entry per CDR3 protein. This table has some 450,000 distinct CDR3 sequences, 40% to 55% appearing once. Germline CDR1 and CDR2: SGHTA and FQGNSA. This CDR3 contains 15 residues. The ends lost 5 bases at V and 1 base at J; junction bases unmatched: 5. These data originate in a study of post-analysis software for immune sequencing data. Background on the study: The cohort encompassed relapsing-remitting, secondary progressive and progressive-relapsing multiple sclerosis disease courses. General study results and limits: Compared with controls, patients had more of five TRBV segments, including TRBV5-6, TRBV5-1 and TRBV20-1.

The clonotype originates from a girl aged 5-17 years with multiple sclerosis. The sequenced sample consisted of blood. The chain links TRBV7-2 to TRBJ2-1, with TRBD2 matching over 7 bases. In DNA form, the CDR3 reads TGTGCCAGCAGCCCGGGGAGGGTTTCCTACAATGAGCAGTTCTTC. Translated, it gives CASSPGRVSYNEQFF.